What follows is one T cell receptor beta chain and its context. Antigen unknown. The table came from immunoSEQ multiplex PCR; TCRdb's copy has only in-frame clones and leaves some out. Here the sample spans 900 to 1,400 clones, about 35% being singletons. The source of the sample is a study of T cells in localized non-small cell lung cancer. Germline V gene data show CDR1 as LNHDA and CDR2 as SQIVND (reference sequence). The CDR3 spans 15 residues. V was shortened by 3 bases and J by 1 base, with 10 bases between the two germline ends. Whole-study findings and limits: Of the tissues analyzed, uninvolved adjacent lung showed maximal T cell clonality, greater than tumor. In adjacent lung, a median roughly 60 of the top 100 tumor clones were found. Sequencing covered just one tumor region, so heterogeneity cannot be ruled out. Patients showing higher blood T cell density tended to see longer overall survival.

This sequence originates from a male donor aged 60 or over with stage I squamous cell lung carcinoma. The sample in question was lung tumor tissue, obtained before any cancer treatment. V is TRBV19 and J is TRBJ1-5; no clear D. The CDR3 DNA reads TGTGCCAGTAGTATGTACGGGGAAAGCAATCAGCCCCAGCATTTT. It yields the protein CASSMYGESNQPQHF.